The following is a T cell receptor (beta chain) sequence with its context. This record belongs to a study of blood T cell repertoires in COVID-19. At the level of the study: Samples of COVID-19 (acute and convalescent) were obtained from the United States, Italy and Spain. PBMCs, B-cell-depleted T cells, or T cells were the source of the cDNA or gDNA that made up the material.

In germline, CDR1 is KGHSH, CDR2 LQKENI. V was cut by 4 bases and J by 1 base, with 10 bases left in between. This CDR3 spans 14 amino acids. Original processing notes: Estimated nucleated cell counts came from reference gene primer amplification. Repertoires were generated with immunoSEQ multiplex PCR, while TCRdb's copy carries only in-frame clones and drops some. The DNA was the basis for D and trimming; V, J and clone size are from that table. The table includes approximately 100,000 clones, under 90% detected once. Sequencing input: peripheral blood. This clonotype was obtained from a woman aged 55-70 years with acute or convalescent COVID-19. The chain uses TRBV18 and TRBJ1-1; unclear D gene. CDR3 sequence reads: CASSLFGENTEAFF. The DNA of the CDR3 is TGTGCCAGCTCACTATTCGGGGAGAACACTGAAGCTTTCTTT. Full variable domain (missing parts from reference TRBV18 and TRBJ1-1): NAGVMQNPRHLVRRRGQEARLRCSPMKGHSHVYWYRQLPEEGLKFMVYLQKENIIDESGMPKERFSAEFPKEGPSILRIQQVVRGDSAAYFCASSLFGENTEAFFGQGTRLTVV.